This TCR beta chain was sequenced during a study of blood T cell repertoires in COVID-19. Per the germline V gene, CDR1 is LNHDA and CDR2 is SQIVND (reference sequence). The ends lost 5 bases at V and 4 bases at J; junction bases unmatched: 4. There are 16 residues in the CDR3. Measured with immunoSEQ multiplex PCR; TCRdb has only the in-frame clones, and not every one. The sample consists of some 50,000 clones, just over 85% of them appearing once. V usage is TRBV19 and J usage is TRBJ2-3; 15 nucleotides agree with TRBD2. This sequence was found in a human donor in a cohort sampled during active COVID-19. Specimen: peripheral blood. The CDR3 reads CASSLGLAGGPDTQYF. In DNA form, the CDR3 reads TGTGCCAGTAGTCTTGGACTAGCGGGGGGGCCAGATACGCAGTATTTT.